The rows below give T cell receptor beta chains drawn from one sample of a study of blood T cell repertoires in COVID-19. TCRdb's table, derived via immunoSEQ multiplex PCR, lists solely in-frame clones and lacks some. The sample yields roughly 120,000 clones, more than 90% seen once. Sequencing was carried out using peripheral blood. Source of these receptors: a man in his fifties or sixties with active COVID-19. The CDR3 runs from the conserved cysteine through the conserved F or W. Each record gives: J gene, D gene, V gene, clone size, CDR3 DNA, CDR3 protein. D genes are given only for firm matches. Rows may omit the clone size; those that give it use once, few, many or a size class.

J gene: TRBJ1-1
D gene: TRBD1
V gene: TRBV11-2
clone size: -
CDR3 DNA: TGTGCCAGCAGCTTAGGGAGGGACAGGTTTGCTTTCTTT
CDR3 protein: CASSLGRDRFAFF

J gene: TRBJ2-1
D gene: TRBD2
V gene: TRBV11-2
clone size: -
CDR3 DNA: TGTGCCAGCAGCTTAGTTAGCGGGAGAGCCAATGAGCAGTTCTTC
CDR3 protein: CASSLVSGRANEQFF

J gene: TRBJ1-6
D gene: TRBD1
V gene: TRBV2
clone size: -
CDR3 DNA: TGTGCCAGTGGAAACAGGGGGCTGAGGAATTCACCCCTCCACTTT
CDR3 protein: CASGNRGLRNSPLHF

J gene: TRBJ1-2
D gene: -
V gene: TRBV24-1
clone size: -
CDR3 DNA: TGTGCCACCAGTCCGGGACAAAATAACTATGGCTACACCTTC
CDR3 protein: CATSPGQNNYGYTF

J gene: TRBJ2-5
D gene: TRBD2
V gene: TRBV6-5
clone size: -
CDR3 DNA: TGTGCCAGCAGTCGCCGACTAGCGACAGAGACCCAGTACTTC
CDR3 protein: CASSRRLATETQYF

J gene: TRBJ2-3
D gene: TRBD1
V gene: TRBV4-1
clone size: -
CDR3 DNA: TGCGCCAGCAGCCAAGTTACAGGGGCGGGCCCCACAGATACGCAGTATTTT
CDR3 protein: CASSQVTGAGPTDTQYF

J gene: TRBJ2-7
D gene: -
V gene: TRBV15
clone size: -
CDR3 DNA: TGTGCCACCAGCAGAGATTGGCGGTACTCCTACGAGCAGTACTTC
CDR3 protein: CATSRDWRYSYEQYF

J gene: TRBJ2-1
D gene: TRBD2
V gene: TRBV24-1
clone size: -
CDR3 DNA: TGTGCCACCAGTGACCCAGGGGATCTAGCGGGAGGGCCCCATGAGCAGTTCTTC
CDR3 protein: CATSDPGDLAGGPHEQFF

J gene: TRBJ2-2
D gene: -
V gene: TRBV15
clone size: -
CDR3 DNA: TGTGCCACCAGCAGAGTCCCAGACACCGGGGAGCTGTTTTTT
CDR3 protein: CATSRVPDTGELFF

J gene: TRBJ2-5
D gene: TRBD2
V gene: TRBV6-5
clone size: -
CDR3 DNA: TGTGCCAGCACCAGCCGGGGGGTACCAGAGACCCAGTACTTC
CDR3 protein: CASTSRGVPETQYF

J gene: TRBJ2-1
D gene: TRBD2
V gene: TRBV7-8
clone size: -
CDR3 DNA: TGTGCCAGCAGCTTACTAGCGGGGTCGAATGAGCAGTTCTTC
CDR3 protein: CASSLLAGSNEQFF

J gene: TRBJ1-1
D gene: TRBD1
V gene: TRBV19
clone size: -
CDR3 DNA: TGTGCCAGTACGAACCGGGACAGTACTCTGAACACTGAAGCTTTCTTT
CDR3 protein: CASTNRDSTLNTEAFF

J gene: TRBJ2-5
D gene: TRBD2
V gene: TRBV5-1
clone size: -
CDR3 DNA: TGCGCCAGCAGCTCGGGACTAGCGGGAGTAGAGACCCAGTACTTC
CDR3 protein: CASSSGLAGVETQYF

J gene: TRBJ2-1
D gene: TRBD2
V gene: TRBV19
clone size: few
CDR3 DNA: TGTGCCAGTAGTATAGGGGGACTAGACATCAGTGAGCAGTTCTTC
CDR3 protein: CASSIGGLDISEQFF

J gene: TRBJ2-5
D gene: -
V gene: TRBV4-1
clone size: -
CDR3 DNA: TGCGCCAGCAGCACACAACGGTCCGCGACAGGGAGGAAGACCCAGTACTTC
CDR3 protein: CASSTQRSATGRKTQYF

J gene: TRBJ2-1
D gene: -
V gene: TRBV24-1
clone size: -
CDR3 DNA: TGTGCCACCAGTGAGCCGGGGACTCGAAACAATGAGCAGTTCTTC
CDR3 protein: CATSEPGTRNNEQFF

J gene: TRBJ2-1
D gene: -
V gene: TRBV19
clone size: -
CDR3 DNA: TGTGCCAGTAGTATATATTACGGGGACAATGAGCAGTTCTTC
CDR3 protein: CASSIYYGDNEQFF

J gene: TRBJ2-2
D gene: -
V gene: TRBV7-9
clone size: few
CDR3 DNA: TGTGCCAGCAGCTTAGGGGATCGGACTACGAACACCGGGGAGCTGTTTTTT
CDR3 protein: CASSLGDRTTNTGELFF

J gene: TRBJ2-3
D gene: TRBD2
V gene: TRBV11-3
clone size: -
CDR3 DNA: TGTGCCAGCAGCCCGGGACTAGCGGGGGGGGCAGATACGCAGTATTTT
CDR3 protein: CASSPGLAGGADTQYF

J gene: TRBJ1-4
D gene: TRBD1
V gene: TRBV6-5
clone size: -
CDR3 DNA: TGTGCCGGTGGTAAGACAGGGTTTAATGAAAAACTGTTTTTT
CDR3 protein: CAGGKTGFNEKLFF

J gene: TRBJ1-1
D gene: -
V gene: TRBV6-5
clone size: -
CDR3 DNA: TGTGCCAGCACCATCGGGGGGGCGAACACTGAAGCTTTCTTT
CDR3 protein: CASTIGGANTEAFF

J gene: TRBJ1-2
D gene: -
V gene: TRBV19
clone size: -
CDR3 DNA: TGTGCCAGTAGTCCTCCGGGGAACTATGGCTACACCTTC
CDR3 protein: CASSPPGNYGYTF

J gene: TRBJ2-3
D gene: -
V gene: TRBV7-2
clone size: -
CDR3 DNA: TGTGCCAGCAGCTTAGGGGCTAGCGGCACAGATACGCAGTATTTT
CDR3 protein: CASSLGASGTDTQYF

J gene: TRBJ2-1
D gene: TRBD2
V gene: TRBV7-7
clone size: -
CDR3 DNA: TGTGCCAGCAGCTTAGGGGGGCGGGAGGTACACAATGAGCAGTTCTTC
CDR3 protein: CASSLGGREVHNEQFF

J gene: TRBJ1-1
D gene: TRBD1
V gene: TRBV6-5
clone size: -
CDR3 DNA: TGTGCCAGCCAGAGTAGGGGACAGGGAGGGGGGGCTTTCTTT
CDR3 protein: CASQSRGQGGGAFF

J gene: TRBJ2-1
D gene: TRBD2
V gene: TRBV6-2/TRBV6-3
clone size: -
CDR3 DNA: TGTGCCAGCAGCCCAGGGTGGGAGGGAACGGGATCCTACAATGAGCAGTTCTTC
CDR3 protein: CASSPGWEGTGSYNEQFF

J gene: TRBJ1-5
D gene: -
V gene: TRBV7-8
clone size: -
CDR3 DNA: TGTGCCAGCAGCCTTTCTAACGGGGGGGGCAATCAGCCCCAGCATTTT
CDR3 protein: CASSLSNGGGNQPQHF

J gene: TRBJ2-3
D gene: -
V gene: TRBV5-1
clone size: -
CDR3 DNA: TGCGCCAGCAGCCTAGGGGATTTTGGCACAGATACGCAGTATTTT
CDR3 protein: CASSLGDFGTDTQYF

J gene: TRBJ2-2
D gene: TRBD2
V gene: TRBV10-1
clone size: -
CDR3 DNA: TGCGCCAGCAGTGAGTCTGAACGGGGGGACACCGGGGAGCTGTTTTTT
CDR3 protein: CASSESERGDTGELFF

J gene: TRBJ1-2
D gene: -
V gene: TRBV6-5
clone size: -
CDR3 DNA: TGTGCCACCGGACAGCCCTATGGCTACACCTTC
CDR3 protein: CATGQPYGYTF

J gene: TRBJ2-5
D gene: -
V gene: TRBV5-1
clone size: -
CDR3 DNA: TGCGCCAGCAGCCCCCGGTCGGGAGTGACTTCAATTCAAGAGACCCAGTACTTC
CDR3 protein: CASSPRSGVTSIQETQYF

J gene: TRBJ2-5
D gene: -
V gene: TRBV25-1
clone size: -
CDR3 DNA: TGTGCCAGCGGGGCCCAGGGAATGGGGGGAGCCCAGTACTTC
CDR3 protein: CASGAQGMGGAQYF

J gene: TRBJ2-1
D gene: -
V gene: TRBV5-1
clone size: once
CDR3 DNA: TGCGCCAGCAGCCCACTCCCCTGGCAGGGGCGGGGGATCTCCTACAATGAGCAGTTCTTC
CDR3 protein: CASSPLPWQGRGISYNEQFF

J gene: TRBJ2-2
D gene: -
V gene: TRBV7-9
clone size: -
CDR3 DNA: TGTGCCAGCAGTCAGGAGGTGGGGGAGCTGTTTTTT
CDR3 protein: CASSQEVGELFF

J gene: TRBJ2-7
D gene: -
V gene: TRBV19
clone size: -
CDR3 DNA: TGTGCCAGTAGCCCCTTCACCGGGAACGAGCAGTACTTC
CDR3 protein: CASSPFTGNEQYF

J gene: TRBJ2-5
D gene: TRBD2
V gene: TRBV11-2
clone size: -
CDR3 DNA: TGTGCCAGCAGCACCCTACTAGCGGGAGCCCAAGAGACCCAGTACTTC
CDR3 protein: CASSTLLAGAQETQYF

J gene: TRBJ2-1
D gene: -
V gene: TRBV20-1
clone size: -
CDR3 DNA: TGCAGTGCTAGTAGGGGAAACAATGAGCAGTTCTTC
CDR3 protein: CSASRGNNEQFF

J gene: TRBJ1-3
D gene: TRBD1
V gene: TRBV19
clone size: -
CDR3 DNA: TGTGCCAGTAGCCGACAGGGGGGAAACACCATATATTTT
CDR3 protein: CASSRQGGNTIYF

J gene: TRBJ2-1
D gene: -
V gene: TRBV11-2
clone size: -
CDR3 DNA: TGTGCCAGCAGCTTAGCACAGGGCCCCTACAATGAGCAGTTCTTC
CDR3 protein: CASSLAQGPYNEQFF

J gene: TRBJ1-2
D gene: -
V gene: TRBV2
clone size: -
CDR3 DNA: TGTGCCAGCAGTGACCCCAGATTGGATGGCTACACCTTC
CDR3 protein: CASSDPRLDGYTF

J gene: TRBJ2-1
D gene: -
V gene: TRBV24-1
clone size: -
CDR3 DNA: TGTGCCACCTCAGACAGTATCTCCTACAATGAGCAGTTCTTC
CDR3 protein: CATSDSISYNEQFF

J gene: TRBJ1-1
D gene: -
V gene: TRBV7-9
clone size: -
CDR3 DNA: TGTGCCAGCAGCCCGCTAGACTCTCGTGAAGCTTTCTTT
CDR3 protein: CASSPLDSREAFF

J gene: TRBJ2-5
D gene: TRBD1
V gene: TRBV7-2
clone size: -
CDR3 DNA: TGTGCCAGCAGCGTCGGGACAGGGGGCCAAGAGACCCAGTACTTC
CDR3 protein: CASSVGTGGQETQYF

J gene: TRBJ1-1
D gene: -
V gene: TRBV5-1
clone size: -
CDR3 DNA: TGCGCCAGCAGCTCATTCCTGGGGGGTGACGCTTTCTTT
CDR3 protein: CASSSFLGGDAFF

J gene: TRBJ2-1
D gene: TRBD2
V gene: TRBV6-4
clone size: -
CDR3 DNA: TGTGCCAGCAGTGCCACCGGACTAGCGGGAGTGGGGAATGAGCAGTTCTTC
CDR3 protein: CASSATGLAGVGNEQFF

J gene: TRBJ2-4
D gene: TRBD1
V gene: TRBV18
clone size: once
CDR3 DNA: TGTGCCAGCTCACCAGGAACAGGGGGCACCATTCAGTACTTC
CDR3 protein: CASSPGTGGTIQYF

J gene: TRBJ1-2
D gene: TRBD1
V gene: TRBV20-1
clone size: -
CDR3 DNA: TGCAGTGCTACTGACAGGGGGCACTCTAACTATGGCTACACCTTC
CDR3 protein: CSATDRGHSNYGYTF

J gene: TRBJ2-2
D gene: TRBD2
V gene: TRBV14
clone size: -
CDR3 DNA: TGTGCCAGCAGCATGCTAGCGGGATTTTCGGGGGAGCTGTTTTTT
CDR3 protein: CASSMLAGFSGELFF

J gene: TRBJ2-1
D gene: TRBD2
V gene: TRBV14
clone size: -
CDR3 DNA: TGTGCCAGCAGCCAGGGGCTAGCGGGAGGGGGTGAGCAGTTCTTC
CDR3 protein: CASSQGLAGGGEQFF

J gene: TRBJ1-1
D gene: TRBD1
V gene: TRBV19
clone size: once
CDR3 DNA: TGTGCCAGTAGGAGGTGGACAGGGGGAACTGAAGCTTTCTTT
CDR3 protein: CASRRWTGGTEAFF

J gene: TRBJ2-3
D gene: TRBD2
V gene: TRBV5-4
clone size: -
CDR3 DNA: TGTGCCAGCAGCCGGGATCAGGGACTAGCCGGCACAGATACGCAGTATTTT
CDR3 protein: CASSRDQGLAGTDTQYF

J gene: TRBJ2-3
D gene: -
V gene: TRBV7-6
clone size: -
CDR3 DNA: TGTGCCAGCAGCTTAGCCTTAGATACGCAGTATTTT
CDR3 protein: CASSLALDTQYF

J gene: TRBJ2-1
D gene: -
V gene: TRBV11-2
clone size: -
CDR3 DNA: TGTGCCAGCAGCTTAGGGTACGAGTACAATGAGCAGTTCTTC
CDR3 protein: CASSLGYEYNEQFF

J gene: TRBJ1-1
D gene: TRBD1
V gene: TRBV3-1/TRBV3-2
clone size: -
CDR3 DNA: TGTGCCAGCAGCCTTATCGGACAGGGAAACACTGAAGCTTTCTTT
CDR3 protein: CASSLIGQGNTEAFF

J gene: TRBJ2-5
D gene: -
V gene: TRBV7-6
clone size: -
CDR3 DNA: TGTGCCAGCAGCTCGCGGACAGCCACGACTAGCTTGGGGGAGACCCAGTACTTC
CDR3 protein: CASSSRTATTSLGETQYF

J gene: TRBJ2-3
D gene: TRBD2
V gene: TRBV2
clone size: -
CDR3 DNA: TGTGCCAGCAGTGAAGGGACTAGCGGGATACCGGATACGCAGTATTTT
CDR3 protein: CASSEGTSGIPDTQYF

J gene: TRBJ2-1
D gene: -
V gene: TRBV7-9
clone size: -
CDR3 DNA: TGTGCCAGCAGATCCGTTCAGGGCGTGTCCTACAATGAGCAGTTCTTC
CDR3 protein: CASRSVQGVSYNEQFF

J gene: TRBJ1-3
D gene: -
V gene: TRBV9
clone size: -
CDR3 DNA: TGTGCCAGCAGCGTAGCTCCGAGAGGGAGGGAGATATATTTT
CDR3 protein: CASSVAPRGREIYF